This T cell receptor (beta chain) came from a study of blood T cell repertoires in COVID-19. For the study at large: Samples of COVID-19 (acute and convalescent) were obtained from the United States, Italy and Spain. Nucleic acid was either cDNA or gDNA, and it came from T cells, B-cell-depleted T cells, or PBMCs.

As originally analysed: The assay estimated nucleated cells by amplifying reference gene primers. Assay used: immunoSEQ multiplex PCR; TCRdb lists only in-frame clones, some missing. V and J calls and clone size are as listed in that table; D and trimming were resolved from the DNA. The profile shows about 140,000 clones, over 60% of them singletons. V lost 6 bases and J lost 5; bases outside the gene matches: 7. The CDR3 loop spans 15 amino acids. Germline lookup yields CDR1 MNHEY and CDR2 SVGEGT. The clonotype comes from a woman older than 75 with active or convalescent COVID-19. The sample comprised peripheral blood. The rearrangement links TRBV6-2 or TRBV6-3 to TRBJ2-1; TRBD2 matches 10 bases. Here the CDR3 reads CASRYSGGGHNEQFF. The CDR3 DNA sequence: TGTGCCAGCAGGTACAGCGGGGGGGGACACAATGAGCAGTTCTTC.